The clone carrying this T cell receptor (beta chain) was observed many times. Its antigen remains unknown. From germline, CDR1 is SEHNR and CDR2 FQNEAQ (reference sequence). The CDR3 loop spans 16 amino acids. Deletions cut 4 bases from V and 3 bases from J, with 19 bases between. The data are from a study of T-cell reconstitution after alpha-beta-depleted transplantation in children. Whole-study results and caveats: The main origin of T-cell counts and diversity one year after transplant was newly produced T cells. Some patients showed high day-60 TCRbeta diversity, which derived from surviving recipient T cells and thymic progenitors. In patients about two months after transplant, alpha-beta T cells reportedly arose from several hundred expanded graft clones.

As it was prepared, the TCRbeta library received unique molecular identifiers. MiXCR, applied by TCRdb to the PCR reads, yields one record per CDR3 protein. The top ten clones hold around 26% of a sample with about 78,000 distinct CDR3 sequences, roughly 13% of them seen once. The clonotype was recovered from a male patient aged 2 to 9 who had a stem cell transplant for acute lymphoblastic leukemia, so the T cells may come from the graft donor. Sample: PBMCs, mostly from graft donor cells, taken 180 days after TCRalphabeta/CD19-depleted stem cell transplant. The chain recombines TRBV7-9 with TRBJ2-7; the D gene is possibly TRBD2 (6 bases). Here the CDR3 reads CASSSYPEGGLYEQYF. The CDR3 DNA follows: TGTGCCAGCAGCTCATACCCGGAGGGAGGACTCTACGAGCAGTACTTC. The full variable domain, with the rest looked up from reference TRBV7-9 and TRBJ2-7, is DTGVSQNPRHKITKRGQNVTFRCDPISEHNRLYWYRQTLGQGPEFLTYFQNEAQLEKSRLLSDRFSAERPKGSFSTLEIQRTEQGDSAMYLCASSSYPEGGLYEQYFGPGTRLTVT.